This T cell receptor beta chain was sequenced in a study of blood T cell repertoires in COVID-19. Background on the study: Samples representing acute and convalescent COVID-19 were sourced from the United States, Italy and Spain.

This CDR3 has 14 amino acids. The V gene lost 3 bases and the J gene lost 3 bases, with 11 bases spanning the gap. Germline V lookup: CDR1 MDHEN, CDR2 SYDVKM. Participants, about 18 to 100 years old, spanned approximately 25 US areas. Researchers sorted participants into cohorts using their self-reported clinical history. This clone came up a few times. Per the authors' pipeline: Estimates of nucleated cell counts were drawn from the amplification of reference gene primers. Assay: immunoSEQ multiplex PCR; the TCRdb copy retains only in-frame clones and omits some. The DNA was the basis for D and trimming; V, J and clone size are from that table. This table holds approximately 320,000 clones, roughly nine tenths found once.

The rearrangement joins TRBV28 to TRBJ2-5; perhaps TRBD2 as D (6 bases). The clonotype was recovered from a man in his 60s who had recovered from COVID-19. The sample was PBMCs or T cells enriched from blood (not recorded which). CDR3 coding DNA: TGTGCCAGCAGTTTCCTGACTAGTGAAGAGACCCAGTACTTC. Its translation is CASSFLTSEETQYF.